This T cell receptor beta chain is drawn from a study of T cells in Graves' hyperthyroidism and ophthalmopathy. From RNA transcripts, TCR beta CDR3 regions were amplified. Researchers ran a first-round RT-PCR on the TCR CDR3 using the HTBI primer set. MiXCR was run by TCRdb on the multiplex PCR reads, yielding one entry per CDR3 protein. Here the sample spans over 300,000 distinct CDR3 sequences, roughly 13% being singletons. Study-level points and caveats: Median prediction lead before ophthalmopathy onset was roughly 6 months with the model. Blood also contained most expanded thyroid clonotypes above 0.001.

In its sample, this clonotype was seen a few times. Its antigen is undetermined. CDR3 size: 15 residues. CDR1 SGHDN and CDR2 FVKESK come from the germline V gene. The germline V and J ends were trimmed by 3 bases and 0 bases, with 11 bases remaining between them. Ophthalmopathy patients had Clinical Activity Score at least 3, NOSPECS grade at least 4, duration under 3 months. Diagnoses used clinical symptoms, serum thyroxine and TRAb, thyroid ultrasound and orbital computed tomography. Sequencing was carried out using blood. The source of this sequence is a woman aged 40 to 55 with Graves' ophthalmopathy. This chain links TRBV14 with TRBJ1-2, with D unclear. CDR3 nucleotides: TGTGCCAGCAGCCAGGGGAAATTAGCTAACTATGGCTACACCTTC. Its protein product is CASSQGKLANYGYTF. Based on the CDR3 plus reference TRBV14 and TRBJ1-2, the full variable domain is EAGVTQFPSHSVIEKGQTVTLRCDPISGHDNLYWYRRVMGKEIKFLLHFVKESKQDESGMPNNRFLAERTGGTYSTLKVQPAELEDSGVYFCASSQGKLANYGYTFGSGTRLTVV.